The sequence of this T cell receptor (beta chain) was determined in a study of blood T cell repertoires in COVID-19. CDR3 length: 13 amino acids. The V gene's germline CDR1 is SGHDN and CDR2 FVKESK. The data were produced by immunoSEQ multiplex PCR, yet TCRdb's version contains in-frame clones alone and is incomplete. This sample has some 73,000 clones, with 75% to 95% found just once. Notes on this clone: This likely came from a read error, as a far larger clone is one base away.

The chain carries TRBV14 and TRBJ2-7; D perhaps matches TRBD1 (6 bases). This clonotype was sampled from a human donor in a cohort sampled during active COVID-19. Sample: peripheral blood. Written as DNA, the CDR3 is TGTGCCAGCAGCCCCGACAGGAGGTTCGAGCTGTACTTC. This sequence encodes CASSPDRRFELYF.